This T cell receptor beta chain derives from a study of molecular identifiers for immune sequencing clone quantification. The CD8+CD4-CCR7+CD45RA+ phenotype defined the sorted naive CD8 T cells. Previously reported methods and listed TCR primers produced the bulk TCR libraries. TCRdb redid the calling of the PCR reads with MiXCR, one entry per CDR3 protein. The repertoire consists of approximately 670,000 distinct CDR3 sequences, with approximately 20% occurring once and the leading ten covering 0.85%. The V gene lost 5 bases and the J gene lost 0 bases, with 22 bases spanning the gap. The germline V gene has CDR1 MNHEY and CDR2 SVGEGT. CDR3 size: 19 residues. Regarding the study as a whole: For effector cells, clones above 20 RNA copies held over 98% of molecules; for naive cells, under 1%. Highly expanded clone sizes could end up underestimated if a barcode were shared by identical TCR molecules.

There are a few counts of this clonotype. The antigen is unknown. The clonotype was recovered from a human donor in good health. Some libraries in this study had Jurkat cell RNA spiked in. V is TRBV6-2 or TRBV6-3 and J is TRBJ2-2, with unresolved D. Sequencing was done on a sample of naive CD8+ T cells from blood, with Jurkat cell RNA spiked in. Subset meaning: FACS-sorted CD8+CD4-CCR7+CD45RA+ naive T cells. As DNA, the CDR3 is TGTGCCAGCAGTCATCTCGGACCATGGACGGAAGCGAACACCGGGGAGCTGTTTTTT. This translates into CASSHLGPWTEANTGELFF.